What follows describes a single T cell receptor (beta chain). This clone's antigen is unknown. Base quality data are lacking; no much larger clone is found one base away. The data are from a study of blood T cells in healthy people across ages (dated by TCRdb to between 2015 and 2016). In the study overall: In model experiments, template switching captured roughly one uniquely barcoded TCR beta cDNA molecule for every two T cells. Donors were grouped into four age groups: young (average 16 years), middle-aged (under 40), aged (about 59) and long-lived (just over 80). Donors of different ages were randomly distributed across sequencing lanes to avoid experimental bias. Using the same blood draw, the study looked at two additional independent replicas of 1 million unique cDNA reads for two donors, one aged 18 to 29 and the other aged 80 or older. The study measured age-related changes in TCR beta repertoire diversity using deep sequencing normalized with unique cDNA molecular identifiers. The study at large found these results: As age increased, observed TCR beta diversity per million T cells dropped in a roughly linear way, and a significant reduction was already evident by age around 41. Total diversity estimates from one million sequenced T cells were considered lower bounds and underestimates. Compared with the aged group, the long-lived group had more naive CD4+ T cells, fewer expanded clones and increased TCR diversity, suggesting age selection. Bulk unsorted PBMC profiling prevented conclusive comparison of naive and antigen-experienced compartments. A strong correlation was found between observed TCR beta diversity and the percentage of naive T cells measured by flow cytometry. Because donor CMV infection status was unknown, age-related changes in expanded clonotypes were potentially confounded.

Libraries were constructed by 5' RACE. TCRdb lists the instrument as Illumina HiSeq 2500. The second PCR ran for about 7 to 11 cycles and used a J-beta primer mix along with a sample-barcoded 5' primer. Each TCR beta cDNA molecule received a unique molecular identifier from a template-switch 5' adaptor carrying 12 random nucleotides. Each sample yielded at least 3 million CDR3-containing paired-end reads. First-strand cDNA synthesis was performed from all RNA using the Mint cDNA synthesis kit, with priming by a TRBC-specific oligonucleotide. After uracil-DNA glycosylase treatment, a first 18-cycle PCR used universal primers M1SS and BC2_uni_R on all cDNA. Turning to the authors' computational methods: For normalization, 1 million high-quality reads were randomly selected from each sample, with every read carrying a distinct molecular identifier. Reads with shared molecular identifiers were discarded instead of being binned into consensus sequences. MiTCR, set to a Q25 quality threshold and the strictest error-elimination algorithm, was used for CDR3 identification, clonotype clustering and error correction. A nonparametric unseen species model using Euler transformation provided a lower-bound estimate of total TCR beta diversity. The public sequencing data were trimmed at Q25 with fastp and processed into clonotypes with MiXCR by TCRdb, which kept only in-frame beta chains. Every CDR3 protein is listed once, alongside the most common genes and DNA of its rows. TCRdb, not the authors, supplied the V and J calls. The sample yields around 940,000 distinct CDR3 sequences; about 53% were counted once. The ten largest make up over 20% of the sample.

Donors were 35 to 40 systemically healthy Caucasian individuals from Russia aged roughly 6 to 90 years. Each donor gave around 9.8 milliliters of peripheral blood, collected into EDTA-treated Vacutainer tubes. PBMCs were isolated by Ficoll-Paque density-gradient centrifugation, with at least 6 million obtained per sample. Total RNA, at least 6 micrograms per sample, was extracted from PBMCs with Trizol reagent. For every donor, flow cytometry on a PBMC aliquot measured the percentage of naive CD45RAhigh/CD27high T cells. The CDR3 contains 13 residues, cysteine and phenylalanine counted. Only CDR3 DNA remains: 39 bases, in frame from the first base. Taken from the germline V gene, the CDR1 and CDR2 loops are SQVTM and ANQGSEA. Here V drops 5 bases and J drops 5 bases, and the junction holds 4 bases not matched to any gene.

The rearranged chain carries TRBV29-1 and TRBJ2-7; TRBD2 lines up with 12 middle nucleotides. The sequence was collected from a woman aged 60-75 years in good health. What was sequenced was blood. The CDR3 corresponds to CSVRTSGNHEQYF. The nucleotide sequence reads as follows: TGCAGCGTTAGGACTAGCGGGAACCACGAGCAGTACTTC.